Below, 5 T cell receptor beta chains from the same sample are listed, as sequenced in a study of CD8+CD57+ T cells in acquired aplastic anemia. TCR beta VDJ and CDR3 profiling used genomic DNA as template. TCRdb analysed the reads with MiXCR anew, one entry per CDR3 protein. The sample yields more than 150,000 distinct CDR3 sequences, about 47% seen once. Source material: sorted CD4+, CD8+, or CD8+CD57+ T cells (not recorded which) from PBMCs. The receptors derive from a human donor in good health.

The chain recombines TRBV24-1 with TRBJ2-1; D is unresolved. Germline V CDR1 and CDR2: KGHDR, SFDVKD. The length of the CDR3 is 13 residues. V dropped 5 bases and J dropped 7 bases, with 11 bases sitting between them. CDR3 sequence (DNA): TGTGCCACCAGTGGGTCTACCGGGAATGAGCAGTTCTTC. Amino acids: CATSGSTGNEQFF.

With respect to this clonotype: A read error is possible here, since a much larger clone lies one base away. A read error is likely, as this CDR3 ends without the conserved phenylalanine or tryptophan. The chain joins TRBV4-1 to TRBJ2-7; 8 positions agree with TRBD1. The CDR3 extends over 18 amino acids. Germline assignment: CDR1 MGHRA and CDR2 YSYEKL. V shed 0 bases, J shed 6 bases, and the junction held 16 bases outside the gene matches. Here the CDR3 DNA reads TGCGCCAGCAGCCAAGATCCGGGCAGGGGGCGAGTGGACGGCGAGCAGTACTCC. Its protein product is CASSQDPGRGRVDGEQYS.

The CDR3 sequence is CASSFSAEQYF. Written as DNA, the CDR3 is TGTGCCAGCAGTTTCTCGGCCGAGCAGTACTTC. This chain joins TRBV12-3 or TRBV12-4 and TRBJ2-7; no clear D. The CDR3 is made up of 11 amino acids. Trimming shortened V by 3 bases and J by 6 bases, and 6 bases separated the two germline ends.

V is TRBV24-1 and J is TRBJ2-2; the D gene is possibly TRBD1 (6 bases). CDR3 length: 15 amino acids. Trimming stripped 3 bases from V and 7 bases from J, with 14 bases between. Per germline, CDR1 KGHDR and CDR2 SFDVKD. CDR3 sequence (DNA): TGTGCCACCAGTGATCCGGGACACCGGAGCGGGGAGCTGTTTTTT. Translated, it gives CATSDPGHRSGELFF.

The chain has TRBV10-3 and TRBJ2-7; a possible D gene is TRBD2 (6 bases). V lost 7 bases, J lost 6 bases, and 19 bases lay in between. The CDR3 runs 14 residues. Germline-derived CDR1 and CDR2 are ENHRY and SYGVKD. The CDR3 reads CAIIASAFSVEQYF. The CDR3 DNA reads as TGTGCCATCATCGCTAGCGCATTTTCTGTCGAGCAGTACTTC.